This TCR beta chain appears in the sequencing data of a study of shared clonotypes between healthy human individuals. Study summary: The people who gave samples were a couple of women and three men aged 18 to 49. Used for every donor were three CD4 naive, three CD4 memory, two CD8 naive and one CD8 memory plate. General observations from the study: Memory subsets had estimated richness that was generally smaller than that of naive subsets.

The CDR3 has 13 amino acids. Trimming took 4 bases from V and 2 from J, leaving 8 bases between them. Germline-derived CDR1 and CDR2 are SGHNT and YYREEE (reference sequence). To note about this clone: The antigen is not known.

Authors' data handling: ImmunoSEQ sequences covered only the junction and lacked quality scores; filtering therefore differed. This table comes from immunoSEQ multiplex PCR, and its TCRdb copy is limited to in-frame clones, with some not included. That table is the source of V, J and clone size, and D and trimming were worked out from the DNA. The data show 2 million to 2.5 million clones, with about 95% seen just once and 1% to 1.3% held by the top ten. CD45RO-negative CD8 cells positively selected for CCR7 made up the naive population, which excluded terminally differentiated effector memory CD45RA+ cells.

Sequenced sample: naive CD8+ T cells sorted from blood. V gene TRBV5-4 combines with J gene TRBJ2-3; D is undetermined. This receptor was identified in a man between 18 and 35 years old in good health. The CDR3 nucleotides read TGTGCCAGCAGCCCCGAGTACACAGATACGCAGTATTTT. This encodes CASSPEYTDTQYF. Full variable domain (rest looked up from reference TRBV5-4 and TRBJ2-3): ETGVTQSPTHLIKTRGQQVTLRCSSQSGHNTVSWYQQALGQGPQFIFQYYREEENGRGNFPPRFSGLQFPNYSSELNVNALELDDSALYLCASSPEYTDTQYFGPGTRLTVL.